Shown below are 16 T cell receptor beta chains from a single sample sequenced in a study of blood T cell repertoires in COVID-19. Libraries were prepared by immunoSEQ multiplex PCR; TCRdb keeps only in-frame clonotypes and omits some of them. Among 470,000 or so clones listed, around 85% were seen once. Sequencing was performed on peripheral blood. These TCRs come from a human donor in a cohort sampled during active COVID-19.

This clone was counted only a few times. The V gene is TRBV4-2, the J gene TRBJ2-5; 7 bases align to TRBD2. CDR1 is LGHNA, CDR2 YNFKEQ, per germline. The J segment lost 3 bases and the V segment lost 1 base, leaving 14 bases of the junction unmatched. This CDR3 contains 18 residues. Written as DNA, the CDR3 is TGTGCCAGCAGCCAAGGATGGGTAGCGGGCCAAGGGGAAGAGACCCAGTACTTC. Translation: CASSQGWVAGQGEETQYF.

V gene TRBV21-1 combines with J gene TRBJ1-5; TRBD1, as called in the table, went unchecked against the DNA. TRBV21-1 is noted as a pseudogene. This CDR3 is 16 amino acids long. The CDR3 sequence: CASSESGTGGRQPQHF. DNA of the CDR3: TGTGCCAGCAGCGAATCGGGGACAGGGGGCCGTCAGCCCCAGCATTTT.

This clone was seen just once. CDR3 protein: CASSSSSRYEQYF. DNA of the CDR3: TGTGCCAGCAGCTCGTCGAGTAGATACGAGCAGTACTTC. The chain recombines TRBV11-1 with TRBJ2-7; D unresolved. Trimming stripped 4 bases from V and 4 bases from J, with 11 bases between. The CDR3 length is 13 residues. Germline lookup yields CDR1 SGHAT and CDR2 FQDESV (reference sequence).

V usage is TRBV30 and J usage is TRBJ2-5; 7 nucleotides line up with TRBD2. CDR3 length: 12 amino acids. Looked up from germline, CDR1 is GTSNPN and CDR2 is SVGIG (reference sequence). With V trimmed by 1 base and J by 9 bases, 5 bases remained unmatched. The CDR3 region has the DNA TGTGCCTGGAGTGGGGGAGGGTTCCCCCAGTACTTC. This codes for CAWSGGGFPQYF.

The chain couples TRBV18 to TRBJ1-1; 7 nucleotides match TRBD1. Germline V lookup: CDR1 KGHSH, CDR2 LQKENI. The CDR3 extends over 14 amino acids. V lost 5 bases to trimming and J lost 0 bases; unmatched junction nucleotides: 3. The CDR3 loop reads CASSAGTVNTEAFF. CDR3 nucleotides: TGTGCCAGCTCAGCCGGGACAGTGAACACTGAAGCTTTCTTT.

The V call is TRBV7-3, the J call TRBJ2-3, with 11 bases fitting TRBD2. From germline, CDR1 is SGHTA and CDR2 FQGTGA. The CDR3 runs 17 residues. J lost 5 bases, V lost 4 bases, and 11 bases had no gene match. As DNA, the CDR3 is TGTGCCAGCAGCTCCCGTAGTAGCGGGAGGGCCGTAGATACGCAGTATTTT. Its protein is CASSSRSSGRAVDTQYF.

DNA for the CDR3: TGTGCCAGCAGCTTAGCGGGAGGGTTGAACACTGAAGCTTTCTTT. It yields the protein CASSLAGGLNTEAFF. The chain employs TRBV7-2 and TRBJ1-1; D is unresolved. Germline values: CDR1 SGHTA, CDR2 FQGNSA. Trimming left V 0 bases short and J 0 bases short, with 8 bases between. The CDR3 consists of 15 residues.

This chain uses TRBV3-1 (or the pseudogene TRBV3-2) with TRBJ2-1, with TRBD1 identical over 8 bases. J gave up 4 bases and V 4 bases, and 9 bases lay outside the gene matches. The germline V gene encodes CDR1 LGHDT and CDR2 YNNKEL (reference sequence). The CDR3 consists of 16 residues. CDR3 coding DNA: TGTGCCAGCAGCCTAGACCGGGACAGGACATACAATGAGCAGTTCTTC. It codes for CASSLDRDRTYNEQFF.

V and J are TRBV28 and TRBJ2-4, with TRBD2 identical over 7 bases. The CDR3 totals 16 residues. Germline CDR1 MDHEN, CDR2 SYDVKM. V shed 11 bases, J shed 2 bases, and the junction held 15 bases outside the gene matches. CDR3 residues: CASRAAGVLTKNIQYF. The CDR3 DNA is TGTGCCTCCCGGGCGGCGGGGGTTTTAACCAAAAACATTCAGTACTTC.

The rearrangement links TRBV6-4 to TRBJ1-1, with a possible D match to TRBD1 (5 bases). This CDR3 region has 13 residues. Germline CDR1 is MRHNA and CDR2 is SNTAGT. Trimming removed 10 bases from V and 1 base from J, with 13 bases in between. DNA of the CDR3: TGTGCCACCAAAAGACAGCCGAACACTGAAGCTTTCTTT. Encoded protein: CATKRQPNTEAFF.

The sample holds a few counts of this clone. The chain has TRBV19 and TRBJ1-1, with TRBD1 matching 7 bases. The CDR3 runs to 14 residues. Germline trimming cut 6 bases from V and 2 bases from J; bases unmatched to any gene: 6. The germline CDR1 and CDR2 sequences are LNHDA and SQIVND (reference sequence). The CDR3 sequence: CASSVQGENTEAFF. The CDR3 DNA reads as TGTGCCAGTAGCGTTCAGGGGGAAAACACTGAAGCTTTCTTT.

The chain is built from TRBV7-3 and TRBJ2-3; 8 nucleotides align to TRBD2. CDR1 SGHTA and CDR2 FQGTGA come from the germline V gene. Trimming cost V 5 bases and J 0 bases; bases outside gene matches: 10. This CDR3 has 17 amino acids. CDR3 in amino acids: CASSPRPSGLSTDTQYF. The CDR3 DNA sequence: TGTGCCAGCAGCCCAAGACCTAGCGGGCTAAGCACAGATACGCAGTATTTT.

The rearrangement joins TRBV14 to TRBJ2-1; 11 bases are shared with TRBD1. The CDR3 length is 15 residues. Germline loops: CDR1 SGHDN, CDR2 FVKESK. With 5 bases clipped from V and 4 bases from J, the junction kept 4 bases outside the gene matches. CDR3 sequence (DNA): TGTGCCAGCAGCGTCGGGACAGGGGGATACAATGAGCAGTTCTTC. This gives the protein CASSVGTGGYNEQFF.

The V call is TRBV2, the J call TRBJ2-5; D is unresolved. CDR1 SNHLY and CDR2 FYNNEI come from the germline V gene. Trimming took 2 bases from V and 1 from J, leaving 5 bases between them. This CDR3 is 13 amino acids long. This CDR3 is CASSESSQETQYF. The CDR3 nucleotides are TGTGCCAGCAGTGAATCGAGCCAAGAGACCCAGTACTTC.

The V and J genes are TRBV18 and TRBJ1-5; D is undetermined. V shed 3 bases and J shed 1 base, with 10 bases lying between them. This CDR3 is built from 15 residues. Germline CDR1 is KGHSH and CDR2 is LQKENI. CDR3 region: CASSPLFRSNQPQHF. The CDR3 DNA reads as TGTGCCAGCTCACCCCTCTTTCGGAGCAATCAGCCCCAGCATTTT.

The chain combines TRBV19 with TRBJ1-5; 9 nucleotides agree with TRBD1. CDR1 and CDR2 (germline): LNHDA, SQIVND (reference sequence). The ends lost 6 bases at V and 5 bases at J; junction bases unmatched: 5. The CDR3 contains 14 residues. CDR3 coding DNA: TGTGCCAGTAGCGAAGGGACAGGGCATCAGCCCCAGCATTTT. Amino acids: CASSEGTGHQPQHF.